The rows below give T cell receptor beta chains drawn from one sample of a study of shared clonotypes between healthy human individuals. Sequenced by immunoSEQ multiplex PCR; TCRdb stores in-frame clones only, minus some. The repertoire includes approximately 1.5 million clones, roughly 98.5% of them detected once, and 0.3% to 0.45% sits in the top ten. Sequences were obtained from naive CD4+ T cells sorted from blood. The receptors come from a man between 25 and 39 years old in good health. Each CDR3 is given with its conserved first and last residue. D genes are given only for firm matches. Clone size is given for some rows only: seen once, a few or many times, or a class if the clone is expanded.

j_call,v_call,clone_size,d_call,cdr3_nt,cdr3_aa
TRBJ2-1,TRBV15,NA,NA,TGTGCCACCGGGTCAGATCGGTTCGACAATGAGCAGTTCTTC,CATGSDRFDNEQFF
TRBJ1-4,TRBV19,NA,NA,TGTGCCAGTAGGCTCGTGGGGGCCGGTGAAAAACTGTTTTTT,CASRLVGAGEKLFF
TRBJ2-1,TRBV28,NA,TRBD2,TGTGCCAGCCAACTCCCTGGGGGGGGACGCGATGAGCAGTTCTTC,CASQLPGGGRDEQFF
TRBJ2-7,TRBV7-2,NA,TRBD2,TGTGCCAGCAGCTTAGTTCTAGCGGGGGGCTCCTACGAGCAGTACTTC,CASSLVLAGGSYEQYF
TRBJ2-7,TRBV18,NA,NA,TGTGCCAGCTCACCGGCCGAGGGGACTGTCTACGAGCAGTACTTC,CASSPAEGTVYEQYF
TRBJ2-7,TRBV14,NA,TRBD2,TGTGCCAGCAGCCAAGACCGCGGCGGGAGGGTATGGGAGCAGTACTTC,CASSQDRGGRVWEQYF
TRBJ2-2,TRBV5-1,NA,NA,TGCGCCAGCAGCTTGGAGGCAGCTAACACCGGGGAGCTGTTTTTT,CASSLEAANTGELFF
TRBJ2-7,TRBV4-3,once,TRBD1,TGCGCCAGCAGCGGCCGGGACAGGAAAAACTTC,CASSGRDRKNF
TRBJ2-7,TRBV28,NA,NA,TGTGCCAGCAGTTTGTTCCCCACCGACGGGTCCTACGAGCAGTACTTC,CASSLFPTDGSYEQYF
TRBJ1-5,TRBV18,NA,NA,TGTGCCAGCTCACGCAAAGACAGACGCTATAGCAATCAGCCCCAGCATTTT,CASSRKDRRYSNQPQHF
TRBJ1-5,TRBV5-4,NA,TRBD1,TGTGCCAGCAGTTACAAGGGGGCAGGAAATCAGCCCCAGCATTTT,CASSYKGAGNQPQHF
TRBJ2-1,TRBV10-3,NA,NA,TGTGCCATCAGTGAGTCGACTCGACAGGCGACCTACAATGAGCAGTTCTTC,CAISESTRQATYNEQFF
TRBJ1-2,TRBV19,NA,NA,TGTGCCAGTAGTGTCCGGGCGGGCCCCAATGGCTACACCTTC,CASSVRAGPNGYTF
TRBJ1-5,TRBV10-3,NA,TRBD1,TGTGCCATCGGGTGGGACAGGGATCAGCCCCAGCATTTT,CAIGWDRDQPQHF
TRBJ2-7,TRBV4-2,NA,NA,TGTGCCAGCAGCCAAGAATGGGGGGGGCCCCGGGAGCAGTACTTC,CASSQEWGGPREQYF
TRBJ2-7,TRBV30,NA,NA,TGTGCCTGGAGTGTGGGTCGTGGTAGGAGCTCCTACGAGCAGTACTTC,CAWSVGRGRSSYEQYF
TRBJ1-5,TRBV19,NA,NA,TGTGCCAGTAGTTACGAGGGGGTCGGACCCCAGCATTTT,CASSYEGVGPQHF
TRBJ1-4,TRBV19,NA,TRBD1,TGTGCCAGTAGTGAGGGGGCCACTAATGAAAAACTGTTTTTT,CASSEGATNEKLFF
TRBJ2-1,TRBV12-5,NA,TRBD2,TGTGCTAGTGGGGGAATGGGAGGGCCGTTCAATGAGCAGTTCTTC,CASGGMGGPFNEQFF
TRBJ2-7,TRBV15,NA,TRBD2,TGTGCCACCAGCAGAGACCTACTAGCGGAGTCCTACGAGCAGTACTTC,CATSRDLLAESYEQYF
TRBJ2-5,TRBV5-1,NA,NA,TGCGCCAGCAGCGACGCCGGGACACCGCAAGAGACCCAGTACTTC,CASSDAGTPQETQYF
TRBJ1-2,TRBV28,NA,NA,TGTGCCAGCAGTTTTGGGGGAATGGGCTACACCTTC,CASSFGGMGYTF
TRBJ1-1,TRBV7-8,NA,TRBD1,TGTGCCAGCAGGTCGAGACAGGGCCCGAACACTGAAGCTTTCTTT,CASRSRQGPNTEAFF
TRBJ2-5,TRBV7-2,NA,NA,TGTGCCAGCAGCACCCCCAGGGGCGGGGAGACCCAGTACTTC,CASSTPRGGETQYF
TRBJ2-1,TRBV6-6,NA,NA,TGTGCCAGCAGTTACTCGGTCGGGAGCGGCTACAATGAGCAGTTCTTC,CASSYSVGSGYNEQFF
TRBJ2-7,TRBV6-1,NA,NA,TGTGCCAGCAGTGAAATACCGCTTTCGACAGACGAGCAGTACTTC,CASSEIPLSTDEQYF
TRBJ2-7,TRBV7-8,NA,NA,TGTGCCAGCAGGATACAGGGGGGGGTCTACGAGCAGTACTTC,CASRIQGGVYEQYF
TRBJ2-7,TRBV7-2,NA,TRBD1,TGTGCCAGCAGCCAGACAGGGTCCCGTTACGAGCAGTACTTC,CASSQTGSRYEQYF
TRBJ2-2,TRBV6-4,NA,NA,TGTGCCAGCAGGAAGGAGGGGGCCACATCTGGGGAGCTGTTTTTT,CASRKEGATSGELFF
TRBJ2-7,TRBV28,NA,NA,TGTGCCAGCAGTTTCGGGGTCGGCGAGCAGTACTTC,CASSFGVGEQYF
TRBJ1-5,TRBV6-1,NA,NA,TGTGCCAGCAGTGAACAAGGCAACAATCAGCCCCAGCATTTT,CASSEQGNNQPQHF
TRBJ2-3,TRBV5-4,NA,NA,TGTGCCAGCAGCTTCCCTTCCGGGGCTAGCACAGATACGCAGTATTTT,CASSFPSGASTDTQYF
TRBJ2-6,TRBV5-6,NA,NA,TGTGCCAGCAGCTCGGTTGGGACGGACCAAAACTCTGGGGCCAACGTCCTGACTTTC,CASSSVGTDQNSGANVLTF
TRBJ2-7,TRBV2,NA,NA,TGTGCCAGCAGTTCGGGCTTTCCCTCCTACGAGCAGTACTTC,CASSSGFPSYEQYF
TRBJ2-7,TRBV5-1,NA,TRBD1,TGCGCCAGCAGCCCGCTCCAGGGGGCCACCTACGAGCAGTACTTC,CASSPLQGATYEQYF
TRBJ2-7,TRBV5-1,NA,TRBD2,TGCGCCAGCAGCTTGTTGGCGGGAGGTCCCTACGAGCAGTACTTC,CASSLLAGGPYEQYF
TRBJ2-7,TRBV14,NA,NA,TGTGCCAGCAGCCAAGAAAAAGGGCTAGCGTCATACGAGCAGTACTTC,CASSQEKGLASYEQYF
TRBJ2-3,TRBV9,NA,NA,TGTGCCAGCAGCGTAGTACCGAACGCAGATACGCAGTATTTT,CASSVVPNADTQYF
TRBJ1-1,TRBV18,NA,TRBD1,TGTGCCACCTCCACGACAGGGGGGAACACTGAAGCTTTCTTT,CATSTTGGNTEAFF
TRBJ1-2,TRBV28,NA,NA,TGTGCCAGCAGTTTACCCAGGGCTGACTATGGCTACACCTTC,CASSLPRADYGYTF
TRBJ2-7,TRBV6-5,NA,TRBD2,TGTGCCAGCAGGGGACTAGCGGGAGCCTACGAGCAGTACTTC,CASRGLAGAYEQYF
TRBJ2-5,TRBV28,NA,NA,TGTGCCAGCCGGGATCGGTGGGAGACCCAGTACTTC,CASRDRWETQYF
TRBJ2-5,TRBV5-1,NA,TRBD1,TGCGCCAGCAGCTACGGGACAGCCCAAGAGACCCAGTACTTC,CASSYGTAQETQYF
TRBJ2-1,TRBV15,NA,NA,TGTGCCACCAGCAGAGTACGTTCTAAGTCCAATGAGCAGTTCTTC,CATSRVRSKSNEQFF
TRBJ2-1,TRBV10-3,NA,TRBD2,TGTGCCATCACCCTCTCCCTAGCGGGAACAAACAATGAGCAGTTCTTC,CAITLSLAGTNNEQFF
TRBJ2-7,TRBV5-1,NA,TRBD1,TGCGCCAGCAGCTTGCCCACCGGGACAGCATACGAGCAGTACTTC,CASSLPTGTAYEQYF
TRBJ2-7,TRBV7-8,NA,TRBD2,TGTGCCAGCAGCGGGGGGAGGGCCCCCTCCTACGAGCAGTACTTC,CASSGGRAPSYEQYF